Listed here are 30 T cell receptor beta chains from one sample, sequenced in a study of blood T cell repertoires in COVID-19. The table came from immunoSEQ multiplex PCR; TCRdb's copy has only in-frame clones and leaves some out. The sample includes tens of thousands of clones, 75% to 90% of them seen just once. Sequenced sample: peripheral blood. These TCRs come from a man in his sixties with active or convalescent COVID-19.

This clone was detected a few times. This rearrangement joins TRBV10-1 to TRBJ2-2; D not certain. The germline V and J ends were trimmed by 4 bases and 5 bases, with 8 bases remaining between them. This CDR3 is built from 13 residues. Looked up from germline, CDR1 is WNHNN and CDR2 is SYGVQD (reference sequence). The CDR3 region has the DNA TGCGCCAGCAGTGGCGACATTACCGGGGAGCTGTTTTTT. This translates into CASSGDITGELFF.

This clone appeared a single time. The CDR3 is CASSLLLPGLANTGELFF. CDR3 nucleotide sequence: TGTGCCAGCAGCTTGCTACTACCCGGACTGGCGAACACCGGGGAGCTGTTTTTT. The rearrangement uses TRBV7-2 and TRBJ2-2, with D perhaps TRBD2 (5 bases). Germline V CDR1 and CDR2: SGHTA, FQGNSA. V was clipped by 3 bases and J by 0 bases, with 17 bases between them. This CDR3 is built from 18 residues.

The CDR3 is CASNQLAGHTGELFF. As DNA, the CDR3 is TGTGCCAGCAACCAACTAGCGGGGCACACCGGGGAGCTGTTTTTT. The V and J genes are TRBV9 and TRBJ2-2; 10 bases align to TRBD2. The CDR3 totals 15 residues. Germline V gives CDR1 SGDLS, CDR2 YYNGEE. The trim removed 6 bases at V and 3 bases at J, leaving 5 bases unmatched.

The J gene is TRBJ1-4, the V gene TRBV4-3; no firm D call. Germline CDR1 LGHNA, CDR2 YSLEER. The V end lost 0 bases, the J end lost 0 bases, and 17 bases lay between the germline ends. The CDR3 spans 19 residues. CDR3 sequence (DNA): TGCGCCAGCAGCCAAGATCTGGGCCAGAATCCCGCAACTAATGAAAAACTGTTTTTT. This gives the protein CASSQDLGQNPATNEKLFF.

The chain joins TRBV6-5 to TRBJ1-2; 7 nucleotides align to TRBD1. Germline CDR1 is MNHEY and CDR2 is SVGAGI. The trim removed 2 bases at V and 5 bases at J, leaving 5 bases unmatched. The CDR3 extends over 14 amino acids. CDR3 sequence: CASSYAGQLYGYTF. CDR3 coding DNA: TGTGCCAGCAGTTACGCGGGACAGTTATATGGCTACACCTTC.

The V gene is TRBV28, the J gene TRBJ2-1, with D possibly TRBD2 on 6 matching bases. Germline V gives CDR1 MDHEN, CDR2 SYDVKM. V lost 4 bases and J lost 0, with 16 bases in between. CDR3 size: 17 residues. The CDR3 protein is CASSSLGDGSSYNEQFF. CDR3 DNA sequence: TGTGCCAGCAGTTCCCTGGGGGACGGGAGCTCCTACAATGAGCAGTTCTTC.

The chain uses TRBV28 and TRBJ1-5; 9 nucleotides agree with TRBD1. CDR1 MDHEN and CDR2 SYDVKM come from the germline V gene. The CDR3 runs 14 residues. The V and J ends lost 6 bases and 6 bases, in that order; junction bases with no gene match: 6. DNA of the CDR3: TGTGCCAGCAGGGGACAGGGAGCTCTTCAGCCCCAGCATTTT. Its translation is CASRGQGALQPQHF.

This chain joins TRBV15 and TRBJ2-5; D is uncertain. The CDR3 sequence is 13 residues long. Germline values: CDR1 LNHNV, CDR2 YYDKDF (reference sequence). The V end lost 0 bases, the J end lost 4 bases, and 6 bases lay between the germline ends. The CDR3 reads CATSRDKPETQYF. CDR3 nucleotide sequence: TGTGCCACCAGCAGAGATAAGCCAGAGACCCAGTACTTC.

CDR3: CASRPDRGFYGYTF. CDR3 bases: TGTGCCAGCAGGCCGGACAGGGGGTTCTATGGCTACACCTTC. This sequence joins TRBV6-4 and TRBJ1-2, with 10 positions matching TRBD1. Trimming removed 6 bases from V and 4 bases from J; junction bases left unmatched: 5. This CDR3 has 14 amino acids. Germline lookup yields CDR1 MRHNA and CDR2 SNTAGT.

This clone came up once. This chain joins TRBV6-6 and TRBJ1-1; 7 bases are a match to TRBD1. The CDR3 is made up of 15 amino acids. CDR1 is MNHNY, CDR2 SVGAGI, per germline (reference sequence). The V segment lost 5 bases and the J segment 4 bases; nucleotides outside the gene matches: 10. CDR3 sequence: CASSVNTGAGTEAFF. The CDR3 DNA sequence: TGTGCCAGCAGTGTCAATACAGGGGCCGGCACTGAAGCTTTCTTT.

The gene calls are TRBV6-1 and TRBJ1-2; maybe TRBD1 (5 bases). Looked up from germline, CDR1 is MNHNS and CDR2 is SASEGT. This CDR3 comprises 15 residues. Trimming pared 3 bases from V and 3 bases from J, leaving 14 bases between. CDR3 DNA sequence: TGTGCCAGCAGTGAGCGGGACTCTATGGACTATGGCTACACCTTC. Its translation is CASSERDSMDYGYTF.

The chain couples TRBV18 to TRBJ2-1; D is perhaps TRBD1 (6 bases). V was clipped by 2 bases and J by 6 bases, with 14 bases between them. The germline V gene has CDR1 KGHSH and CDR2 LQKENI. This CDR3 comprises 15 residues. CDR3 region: CASSPSTTGRNEQFF. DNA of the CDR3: TGTGCCAGCTCACCAAGTACGACAGGCCGCAATGAGCAGTTCTTC.

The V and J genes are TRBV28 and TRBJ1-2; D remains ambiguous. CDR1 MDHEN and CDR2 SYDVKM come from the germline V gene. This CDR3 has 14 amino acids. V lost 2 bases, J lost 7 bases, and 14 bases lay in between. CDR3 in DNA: TGTGCCAGCAGTTTACCGCGGAGGGCGACTGGCTACACCTTC. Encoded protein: CASSLPRRATGYTF.

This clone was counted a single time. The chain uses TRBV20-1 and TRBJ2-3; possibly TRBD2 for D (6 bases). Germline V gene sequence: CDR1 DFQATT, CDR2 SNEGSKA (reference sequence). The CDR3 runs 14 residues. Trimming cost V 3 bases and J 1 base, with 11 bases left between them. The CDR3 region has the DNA TGCAGTGCTAGTAGATCGGGAGGCACAGATACGCAGTATTTT. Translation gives CSASRSGGTDTQYF.

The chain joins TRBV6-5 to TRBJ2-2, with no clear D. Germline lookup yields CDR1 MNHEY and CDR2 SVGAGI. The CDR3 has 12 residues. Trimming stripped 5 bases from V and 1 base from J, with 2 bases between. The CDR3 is CASSRNTGELFF. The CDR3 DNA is TGTGCCAGCAGTCGGAACACCGGGGAGCTGTTTTTT.

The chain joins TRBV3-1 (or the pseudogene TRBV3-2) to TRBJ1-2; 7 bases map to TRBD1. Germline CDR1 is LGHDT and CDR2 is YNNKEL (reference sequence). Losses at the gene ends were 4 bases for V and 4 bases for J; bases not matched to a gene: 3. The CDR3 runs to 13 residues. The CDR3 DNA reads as TGTGCCAGCAGCCGGGGGACAGTCTATGGCTACACCTTC. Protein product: CASSRGTVYGYTF.

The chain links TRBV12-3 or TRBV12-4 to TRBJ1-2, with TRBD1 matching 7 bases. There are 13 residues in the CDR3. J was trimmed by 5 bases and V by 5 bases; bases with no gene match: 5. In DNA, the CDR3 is TGTGCCAGCAGTGTCGCGACAGGGTATGGCTACACCTTC. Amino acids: CASSVATGYGYTF.

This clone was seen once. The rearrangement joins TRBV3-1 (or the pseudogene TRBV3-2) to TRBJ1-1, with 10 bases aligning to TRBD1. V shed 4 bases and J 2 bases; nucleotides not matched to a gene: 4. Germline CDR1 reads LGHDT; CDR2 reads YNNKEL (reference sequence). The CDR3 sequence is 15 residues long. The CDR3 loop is CASSRGQGVNTEAFF. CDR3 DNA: TGTGCCAGCAGCCGAGGACAGGGGGTTAACACTGAAGCTTTCTTT.

The CDR3 region has the DNA TGCGCCAGCAGCCAAGGGGGACAGGGGGAAAACTATGGCTACACCTTC. It specifies CASSQGGQGENYGYTF. The rearrangement joins TRBV4-3 to TRBJ1-2; 11 nucleotides align to TRBD1. V lost 1 base, J lost 2 bases, and 3 bases stayed unmatched. The CDR3 runs to 16 residues. From germline, CDR1 is LGHNA and CDR2 YSLEER.

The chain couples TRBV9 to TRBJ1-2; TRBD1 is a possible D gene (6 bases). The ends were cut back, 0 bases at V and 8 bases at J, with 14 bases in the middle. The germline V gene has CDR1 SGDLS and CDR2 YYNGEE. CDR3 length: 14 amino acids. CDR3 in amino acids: CASSVVTGSSGYTF. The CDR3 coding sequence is TGTGCCAGCAGCGTAGTAACAGGGAGTAGCGGCTACACCTTC.

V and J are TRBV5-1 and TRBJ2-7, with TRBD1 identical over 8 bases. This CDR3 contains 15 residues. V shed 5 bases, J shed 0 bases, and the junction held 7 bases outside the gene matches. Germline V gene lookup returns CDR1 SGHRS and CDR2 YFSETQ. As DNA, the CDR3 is TGCGCCAGCAGAAAGGACAGGGCCGACTCCTACGAGCAGTACGTC. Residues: CASRKDRADSYEQYV.

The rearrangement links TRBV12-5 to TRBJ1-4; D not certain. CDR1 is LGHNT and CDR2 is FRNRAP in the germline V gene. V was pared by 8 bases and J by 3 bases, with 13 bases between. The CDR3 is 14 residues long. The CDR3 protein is CASRRGIANEKLFF. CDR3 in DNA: TGTGCTAGTAGGCGGGGAATAGCTAATGAAAAACTGTTTTTT.

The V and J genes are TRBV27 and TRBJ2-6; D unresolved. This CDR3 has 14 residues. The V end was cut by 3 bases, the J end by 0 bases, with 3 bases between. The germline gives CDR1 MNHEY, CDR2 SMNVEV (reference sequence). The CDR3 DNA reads TGTGCCAGCAGTTTGAGCTCTGGGGCCAACGTCCTGACTTTC. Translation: CASSLSSGANVLTF.

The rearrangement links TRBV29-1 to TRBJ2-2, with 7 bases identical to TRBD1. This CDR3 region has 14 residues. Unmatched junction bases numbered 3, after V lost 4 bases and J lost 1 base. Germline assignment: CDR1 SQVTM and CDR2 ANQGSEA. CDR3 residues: CSVGRTGNTGELFF. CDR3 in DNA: TGCAGCGTTGGGAGGACAGGGAACACCGGGGAGCTGTTTTTT.

DNA of the CDR3: TGCGCCAGCAGCCAAGATCGGAACTGGGCGAGGTATTTT. The encoded protein is CASSQDRNWARYF. V and J are TRBV4-1 and TRBJ2-3; D unclear. The germline V gene encodes CDR1 MGHRA and CDR2 YSYEKL. Trimming pared 0 bases from V and 14 bases from J, leaving 15 bases between. The CDR3 extends over 13 amino acids.

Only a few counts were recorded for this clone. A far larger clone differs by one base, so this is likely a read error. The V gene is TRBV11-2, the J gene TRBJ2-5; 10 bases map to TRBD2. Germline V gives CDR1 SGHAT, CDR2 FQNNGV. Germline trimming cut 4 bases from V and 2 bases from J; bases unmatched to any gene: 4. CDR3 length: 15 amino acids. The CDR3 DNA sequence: TGTGCCAGCAGCTCCGGACTAGCGGAACAAGAGACCCAGTACTTC. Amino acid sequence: CASSSGLAEQETQYF.

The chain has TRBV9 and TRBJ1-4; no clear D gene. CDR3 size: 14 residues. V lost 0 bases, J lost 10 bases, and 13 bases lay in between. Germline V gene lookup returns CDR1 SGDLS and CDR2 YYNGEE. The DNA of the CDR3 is TGTGCCAGCAGCGTAGGGGCACAGTTAGGAAAACTGTTTTTT. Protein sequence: CASSVGAQLGKLFF.

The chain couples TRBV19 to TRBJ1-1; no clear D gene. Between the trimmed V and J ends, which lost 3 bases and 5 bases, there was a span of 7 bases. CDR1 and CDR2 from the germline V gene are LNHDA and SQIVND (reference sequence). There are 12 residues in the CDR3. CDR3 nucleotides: TGTGCCAGTAGTATCGAGGGAACTGAAGCTTTCTTT. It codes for CASSIEGTEAFF.

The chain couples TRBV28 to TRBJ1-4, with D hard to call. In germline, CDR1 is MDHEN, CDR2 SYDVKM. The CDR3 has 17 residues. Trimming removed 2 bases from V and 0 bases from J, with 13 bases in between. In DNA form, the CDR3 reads TGTGCCAGCAGTTTAAGGACCATGGAGGCAACTAATGAAAAACTGTTTTTT. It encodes CASSLRTMEATNEKLFF.

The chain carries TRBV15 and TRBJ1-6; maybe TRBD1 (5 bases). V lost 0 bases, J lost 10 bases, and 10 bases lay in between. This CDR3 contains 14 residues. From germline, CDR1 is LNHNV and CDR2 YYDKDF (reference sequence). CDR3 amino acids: CATSRDLGGSPLHF. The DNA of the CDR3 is TGTGCCACCAGCAGAGATTTGGGGGGGTCACCCCTCCACTTT.